This T cell receptor (beta chain) originates from a study of blood T cell repertoires in COVID-19. As for the study in general: The United States, Italy and Spain were the sources of the acute and convalescent COVID-19 samples. Sources were T cells, B-cell-depleted T cells, or PBMCs; the material itself was cDNA or gDNA.

V shed 1 base and J 7 bases; nucleotides not matched to a gene: 9. This CDR3 has 16 residues. CDR1 and CDR2 (germline): SGHAT, FQNNGV. Seattle cases were enrolled at active infection and followed longitudinally. The sample holds one count of this clone. Original processing methods: Quantification of nucleated cells was approximated via reference gene primer amplification. Generated by immunoSEQ multiplex PCR, the TCRdb table keeps only in-frame clones and is missing some. The V and J calls and clone size were taken over from that table, and D and trimming were inferred from the DNA. The data show about 300,000 clones, about four fifths seen once.

The chain combines TRBV11-2 with TRBJ1-4; 7 bases are a match to TRBD1. The clonotype was recovered from a human donor with COVID-19, enrolled during active disease. The donor label of this sample is uncertain. The specimen was peripheral blood. The CDR3 DNA follows: TGTGCCAGCAGCTTAGGTACAGGGGCGCGCGGTGAAAAACTGTTTTTT. It is translated as CASSLGTGARGEKLFF. Filled out from reference TRBV11-2 and TRBJ1-4, the complete variable domain reads EAGVAQSPRYKIIEKRQSVAFWCNPISGHATLYWYQQILGQGPKLLIQFQNNGVVDDSQLPKDRFSAERLKGVDSTLKIQPAKLEDSAVYLCASSLGTGARGEKLFFGSGTQLSVL.